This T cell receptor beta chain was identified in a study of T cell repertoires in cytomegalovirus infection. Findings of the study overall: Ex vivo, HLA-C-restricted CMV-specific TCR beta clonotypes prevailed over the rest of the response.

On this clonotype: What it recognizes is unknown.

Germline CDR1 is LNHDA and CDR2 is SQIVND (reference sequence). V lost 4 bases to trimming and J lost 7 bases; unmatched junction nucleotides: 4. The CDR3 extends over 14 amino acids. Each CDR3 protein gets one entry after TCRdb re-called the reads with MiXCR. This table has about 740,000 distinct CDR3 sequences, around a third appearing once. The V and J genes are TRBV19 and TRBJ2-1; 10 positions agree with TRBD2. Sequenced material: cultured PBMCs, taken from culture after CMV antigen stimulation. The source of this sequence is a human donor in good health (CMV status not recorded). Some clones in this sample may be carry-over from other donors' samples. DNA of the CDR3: TGTGCCAGTAGTAGGGCTAGCGGGAGTAATGAGCAGTTCTTC. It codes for CASSRASGSNEQFF.